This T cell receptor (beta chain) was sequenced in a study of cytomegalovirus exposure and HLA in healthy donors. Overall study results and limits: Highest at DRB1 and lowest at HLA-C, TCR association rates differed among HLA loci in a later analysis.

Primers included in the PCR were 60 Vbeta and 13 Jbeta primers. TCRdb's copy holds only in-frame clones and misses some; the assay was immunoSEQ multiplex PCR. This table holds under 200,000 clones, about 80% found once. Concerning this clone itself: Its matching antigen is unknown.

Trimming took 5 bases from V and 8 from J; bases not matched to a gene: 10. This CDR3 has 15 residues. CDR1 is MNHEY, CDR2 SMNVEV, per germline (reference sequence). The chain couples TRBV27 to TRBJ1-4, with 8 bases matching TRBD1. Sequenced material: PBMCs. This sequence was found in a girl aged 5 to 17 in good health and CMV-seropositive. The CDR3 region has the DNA TGTGCCAGCAGTGGGGCAGGGGGCAGTAGGGAAAAACTGTTTTTT. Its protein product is CASSGAGGSREKLFF.